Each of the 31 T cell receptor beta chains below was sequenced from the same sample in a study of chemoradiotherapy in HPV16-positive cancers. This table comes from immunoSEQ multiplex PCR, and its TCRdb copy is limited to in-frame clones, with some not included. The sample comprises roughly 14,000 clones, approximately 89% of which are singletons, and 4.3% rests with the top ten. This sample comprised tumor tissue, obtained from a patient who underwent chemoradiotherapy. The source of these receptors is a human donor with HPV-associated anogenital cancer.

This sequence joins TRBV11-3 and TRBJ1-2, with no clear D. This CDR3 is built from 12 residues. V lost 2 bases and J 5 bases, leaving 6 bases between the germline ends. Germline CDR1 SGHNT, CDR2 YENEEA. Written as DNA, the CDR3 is TGTGCCAGCAGCTTAAGGGCTTATGGCTACACCTTC. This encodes CASSLRAYGYTF.

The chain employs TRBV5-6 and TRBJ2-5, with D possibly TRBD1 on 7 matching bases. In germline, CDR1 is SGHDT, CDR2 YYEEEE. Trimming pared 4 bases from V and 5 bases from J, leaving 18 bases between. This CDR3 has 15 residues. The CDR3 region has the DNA TGTGCCAGCAGCGAGACAGGACAGGCGGGGGAGACCCAGTACTTC. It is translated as CASSETGQAGETQYF.

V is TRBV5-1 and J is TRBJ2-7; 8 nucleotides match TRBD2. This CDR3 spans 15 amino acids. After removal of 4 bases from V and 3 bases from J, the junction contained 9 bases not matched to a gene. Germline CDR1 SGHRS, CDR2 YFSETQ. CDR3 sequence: CASSPLSGGLYEQYF. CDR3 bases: TGCGCCAGCAGCCCCCTGAGCGGGGGACTCTACGAGCAGTACTTC.

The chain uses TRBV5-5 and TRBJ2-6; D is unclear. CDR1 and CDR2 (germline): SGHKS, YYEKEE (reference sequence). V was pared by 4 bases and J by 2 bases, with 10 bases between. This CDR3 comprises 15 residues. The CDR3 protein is CASSPTLTGANVLTF. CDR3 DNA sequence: TGTGCCAGCAGCCCTACCTTAACTGGGGCCAACGTCCTGACTTTC.

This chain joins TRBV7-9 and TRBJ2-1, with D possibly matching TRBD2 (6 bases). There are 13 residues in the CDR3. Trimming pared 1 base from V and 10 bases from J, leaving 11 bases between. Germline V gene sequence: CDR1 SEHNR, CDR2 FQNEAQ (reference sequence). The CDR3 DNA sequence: TGTGCCAGCAGCTTAGGGGGGGTAGGGGAGCAGTTCTTC. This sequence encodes CASSLGGVGEQFF.

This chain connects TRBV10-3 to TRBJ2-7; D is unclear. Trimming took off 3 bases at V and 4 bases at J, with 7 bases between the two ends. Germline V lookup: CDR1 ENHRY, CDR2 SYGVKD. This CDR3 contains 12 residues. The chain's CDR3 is CAISDAGYEQYF. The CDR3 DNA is TGTGCCATCAGTGACGCAGGATACGAGCAGTACTTC.

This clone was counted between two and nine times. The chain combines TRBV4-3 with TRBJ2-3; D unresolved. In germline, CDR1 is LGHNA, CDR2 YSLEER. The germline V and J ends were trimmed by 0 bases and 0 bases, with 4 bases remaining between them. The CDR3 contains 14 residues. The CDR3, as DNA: TGCGCCAGCAGCCAAGACTCTAGCACAGATACGCAGTATTTT. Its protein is CASSQDSSTDTQYF.

This chain's CDR3 is CASKRGAGRDYGYTF. As DNA, the CDR3 is TGTGCCAGCAAGCGAGGAGCGGGGCGCGACTATGGCTACACCTTC. The V and J genes are TRBV2 and TRBJ1-2; perhaps TRBD1 as D (5 bases). Trimming removed 7 bases at V and 3 bases at J, with 18 bases between. The germline CDR1 and CDR2 sequences are SNHLY and FYNNEI. The CDR3 length is 15 residues.

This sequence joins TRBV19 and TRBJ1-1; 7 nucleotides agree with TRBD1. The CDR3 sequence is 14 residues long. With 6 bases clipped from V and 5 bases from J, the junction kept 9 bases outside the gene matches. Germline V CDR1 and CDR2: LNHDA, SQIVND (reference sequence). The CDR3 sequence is CASRSQGGSTEAFF. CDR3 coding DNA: TGTGCCAGTAGATCCCAGGGGGGCTCGACTGAAGCTTTCTTT.

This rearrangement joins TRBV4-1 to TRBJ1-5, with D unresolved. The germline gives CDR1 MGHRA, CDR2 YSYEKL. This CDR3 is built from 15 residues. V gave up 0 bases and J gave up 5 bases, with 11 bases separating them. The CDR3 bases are TGCGCCAGCAGCCAAGATCAGAGAGGGTATCAGCCCCAGCATTTT. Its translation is CASSQDQRGYQPQHF.

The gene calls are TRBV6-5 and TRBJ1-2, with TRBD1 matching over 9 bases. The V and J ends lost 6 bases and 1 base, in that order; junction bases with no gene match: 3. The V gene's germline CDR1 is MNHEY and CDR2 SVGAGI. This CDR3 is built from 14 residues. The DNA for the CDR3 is TGTGCCAGCAGCTGGGACAGGGATAACTATGGCTACACCTTC. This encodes CASSWDRDNYGYTF.

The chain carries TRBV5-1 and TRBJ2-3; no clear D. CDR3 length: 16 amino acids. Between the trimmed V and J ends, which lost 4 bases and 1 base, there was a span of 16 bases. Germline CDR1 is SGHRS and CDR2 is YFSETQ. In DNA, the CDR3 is TGCGCCAGCAGCCCGATCGAAACGGGCCGCACAGATACGCAGTATTTT. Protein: CASSPIETGRTDTQYF.

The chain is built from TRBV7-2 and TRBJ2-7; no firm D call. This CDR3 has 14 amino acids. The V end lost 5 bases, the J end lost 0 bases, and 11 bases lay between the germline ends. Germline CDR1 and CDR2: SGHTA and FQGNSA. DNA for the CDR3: TGTGCCAGCAGCCCTAATGTTGGCTCCTACGAGCAGTACTTC. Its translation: CASSPNVGSYEQYF.

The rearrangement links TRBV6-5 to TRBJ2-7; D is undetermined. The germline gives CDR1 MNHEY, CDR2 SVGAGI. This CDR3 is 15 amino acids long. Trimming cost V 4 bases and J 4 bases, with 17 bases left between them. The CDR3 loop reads CASSSLKSRIYEQYF. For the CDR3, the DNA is TGTGCCAGCAGTTCCCTGAAAAGTCGGATTTACGAGCAGTACTTC.

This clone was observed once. CDR3 sequence reads: CASVRGGSTDTQYF. CDR3 bases: TGCGCCAGCGTCCGGGGCGGAAGCACAGATACGCAGTATTTT. J is TRBJ2-3 and V is TRBV5-1, with D possibly being TRBD1 or TRBD2 (5 bases each). The CDR3 runs to 14 residues. CDR1 is SGHRS and CDR2 is YFSETQ in the germline V gene. Trimming took 7 bases from V and 0 from J, leaving 12 bases between them.

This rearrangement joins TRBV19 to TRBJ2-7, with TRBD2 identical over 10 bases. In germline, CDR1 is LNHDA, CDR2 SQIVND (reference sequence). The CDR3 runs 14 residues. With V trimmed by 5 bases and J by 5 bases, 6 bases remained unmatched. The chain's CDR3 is CASSPSGRAHEQYF. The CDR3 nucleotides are TGTGCCAGTAGTCCTAGCGGGAGAGCCCACGAGCAGTACTTC.

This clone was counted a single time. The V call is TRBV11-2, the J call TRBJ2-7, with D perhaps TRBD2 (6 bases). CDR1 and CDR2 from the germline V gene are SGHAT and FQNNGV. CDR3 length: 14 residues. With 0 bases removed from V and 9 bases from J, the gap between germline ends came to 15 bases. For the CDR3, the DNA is TGTGCCAGCAGCTTAGATGCGGGGTGGCACGCGCAGTACTTC. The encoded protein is CASSLDAGWHAQYF.

This chain's CDR3 is CASSLAGTSFYNEQFF. The DNA for the CDR3 is TGTGCCAGCAGCTTGGCCGGGACTTCGTTCTACAATGAGCAGTTCTTC. The J gene is TRBJ2-1, the V gene TRBV7-6; TRBD2 might be the D (6 bases). Between the trimmed V and J ends, which lost 3 bases and 3 bases, there was a span of 15 bases. The CDR3 extends over 16 amino acids. Germline V gene data show CDR1 as SGHVS and CDR2 as FNYEAQ.

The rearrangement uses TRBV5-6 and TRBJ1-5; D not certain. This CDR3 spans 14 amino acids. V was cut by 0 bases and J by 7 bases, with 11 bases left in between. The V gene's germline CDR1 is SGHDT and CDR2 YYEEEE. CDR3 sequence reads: CASSLGPGEQPQHF. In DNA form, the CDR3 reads TGTGCCAGCAGCTTGGGTCCCGGGGAGCAGCCCCAGCATTTT.

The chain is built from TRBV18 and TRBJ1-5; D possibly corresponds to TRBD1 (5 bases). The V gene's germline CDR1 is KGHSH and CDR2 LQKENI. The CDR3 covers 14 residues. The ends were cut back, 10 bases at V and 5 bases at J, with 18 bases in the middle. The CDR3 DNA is TGTGCCACCACTCCGTCGAGGGGCTATCAGCCCCAGCATTTT. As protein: CATTPSRGYQPQHF.

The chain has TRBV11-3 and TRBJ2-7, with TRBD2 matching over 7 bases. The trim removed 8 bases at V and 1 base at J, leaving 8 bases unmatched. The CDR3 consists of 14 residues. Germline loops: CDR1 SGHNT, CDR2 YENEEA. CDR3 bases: TGTGCCAGCCAAGGTCGGGGGGTGTCCTACGAGCAGTACTTC. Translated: CASQGRGVSYEQYF.

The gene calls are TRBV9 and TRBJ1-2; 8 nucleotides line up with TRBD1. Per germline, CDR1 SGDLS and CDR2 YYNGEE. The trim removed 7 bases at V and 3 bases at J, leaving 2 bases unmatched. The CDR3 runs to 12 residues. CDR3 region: CASQGQDYGYTF. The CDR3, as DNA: TGTGCCAGCCAGGGACAGGACTATGGCTACACCTTC.

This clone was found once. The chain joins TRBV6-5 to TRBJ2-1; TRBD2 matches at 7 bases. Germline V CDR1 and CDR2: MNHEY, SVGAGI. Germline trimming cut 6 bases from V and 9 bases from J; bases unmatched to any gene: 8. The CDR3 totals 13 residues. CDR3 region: CASRGFQRGEQFF. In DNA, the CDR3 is TGTGCCAGCAGGGGGTTTCAGCGGGGTGAGCAGTTCTTC.

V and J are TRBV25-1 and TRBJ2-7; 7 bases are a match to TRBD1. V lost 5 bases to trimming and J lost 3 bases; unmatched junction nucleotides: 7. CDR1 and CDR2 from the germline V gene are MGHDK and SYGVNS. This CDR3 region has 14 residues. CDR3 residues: CASSYRGDVYEQYF. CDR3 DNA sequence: TGTGCCAGCAGTTACAGGGGAGATGTCTACGAGCAGTACTTC.

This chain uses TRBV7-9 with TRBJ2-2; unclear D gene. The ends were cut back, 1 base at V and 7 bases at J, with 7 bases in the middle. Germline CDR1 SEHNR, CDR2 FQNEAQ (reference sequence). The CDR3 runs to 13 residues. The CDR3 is CASSLVAIGELFF. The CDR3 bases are TGTGCCAGCAGCTTAGTCGCGATCGGGGAGCTGTTTTTT.

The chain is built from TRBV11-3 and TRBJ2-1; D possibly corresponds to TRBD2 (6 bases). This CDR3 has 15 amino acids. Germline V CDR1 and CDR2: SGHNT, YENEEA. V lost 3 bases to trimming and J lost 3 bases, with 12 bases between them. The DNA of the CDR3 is TGTGCCAGCAGCTTCTCGCGGGATTACTACAATGAGCAGTTCTTC. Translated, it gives CASSFSRDYYNEQFF.

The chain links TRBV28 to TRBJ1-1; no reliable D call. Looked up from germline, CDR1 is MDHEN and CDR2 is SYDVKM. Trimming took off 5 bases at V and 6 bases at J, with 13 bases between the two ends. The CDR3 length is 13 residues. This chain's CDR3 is CASSVQTWAEAFF. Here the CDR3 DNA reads TGTGCCAGCAGTGTACAGACCTGGGCTGAAGCTTTCTTT.

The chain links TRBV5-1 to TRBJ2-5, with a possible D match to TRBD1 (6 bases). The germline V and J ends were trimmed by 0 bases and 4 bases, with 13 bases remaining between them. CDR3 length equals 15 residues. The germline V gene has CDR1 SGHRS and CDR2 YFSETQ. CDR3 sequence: CASSLETGKRETQYF. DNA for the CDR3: TGCGCCAGCAGCTTGGAAACAGGGAAAAGAGAGACCCAGTACTTC.

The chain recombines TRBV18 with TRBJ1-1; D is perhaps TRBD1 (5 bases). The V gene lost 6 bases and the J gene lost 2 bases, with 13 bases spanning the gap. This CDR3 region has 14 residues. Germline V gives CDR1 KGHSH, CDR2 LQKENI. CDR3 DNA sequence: TGTGCCAGCTCGCTAGGGGATTCCAACACTGAAGCTTTCTTT. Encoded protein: CASSLGDSNTEAFF.

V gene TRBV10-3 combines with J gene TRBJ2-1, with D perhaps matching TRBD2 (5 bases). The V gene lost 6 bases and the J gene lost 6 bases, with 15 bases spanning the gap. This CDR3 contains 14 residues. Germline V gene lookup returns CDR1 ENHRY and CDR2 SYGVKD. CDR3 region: CAISVQTTPNEQFF. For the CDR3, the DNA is TGTGCCATCAGCGTTCAGACTACCCCCAATGAGCAGTTCTTC.

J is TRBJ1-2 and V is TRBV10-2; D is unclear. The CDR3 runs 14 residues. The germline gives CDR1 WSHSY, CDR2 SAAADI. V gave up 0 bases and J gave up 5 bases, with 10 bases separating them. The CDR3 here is CASSESLGSYGYTF. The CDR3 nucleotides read TGCGCCAGCAGTGAGTCTCTAGGGAGTTATGGCTACACCTTC.